The next 27 T cell receptor beta chains were all read from a single sample in a study of radiation and T cells in renal cell carcinoma (dated by TCRdb to between 2020 and 2021). This specimen's time point label, interpreted: baseline pretreatment blood. Reading the label with the study, this specimen's treatment or condition is: 15 Gy SBRT to primary tumor, nephrectomy 4 weeks later. The library was made by the immunoSEQ multiplex PCR assay. TCRdb holds this immuneACCESS table with in-frame rearrangements only. Some clones are missing; in checked studies, unresolved V genes explain under half, and the rest has no known cause. The sample table shows about 150,000 clones, and 88% are seen once. Around 4% of the sample belongs to the ten largest clones. Sequencing used blood, obtained from a patient whose treatment included radiotherapy and nephrectomy. The receptors were sampled from a woman in her sixties or seventies with renal cell carcinoma.

The chain couples TRBV9 to TRBJ1-2; D not certain. The CDR3 loop spans 13 amino acids. V was pared by 0 bases and J by 8 bases, with 11 bases between. Germline V lookup: CDR1 SGDLS, CDR2 YYNGEE. CDR3 amino acids: CASSVEGIGGYTF. The CDR3 bases are TGTGCCAGCAGCGTAGAGGGAATCGGCGGCTACACCTTC.

The genes are TRBV5-1 and TRBJ1-2; the D gene is possibly TRBD1 (5 bases). Looked up from germline, CDR1 is SGHRS and CDR2 is YFSETQ. Between the trimmed V and J ends, which lost 3 bases and 0 bases, there was a span of 15 bases. The CDR3 covers 16 residues. The CDR3 loop reads CASSSKDGGTNYGYTF. The CDR3 bases are TGCGCCAGCAGCTCCAAGGACGGGGGGACTAACTATGGCTACACCTTC.

There are a few counts of this clone. The CDR3 DNA is TGTGCCTGGAGTTCCCGTCCGGGACAGAACGAAGCTTTCTTT. Protein sequence: CAWSSRPGQNEAFF. The chain is built from TRBV30 and TRBJ1-1, with 7 bases lining up with TRBD1. Looked up from germline, CDR1 is GTSNPN and CDR2 is SVGIG (reference sequence). V shed 2 bases, J shed 8 bases, and the junction held 11 bases outside the gene matches. The CDR3 is made up of 14 amino acids.

The rearrangement uses TRBV9 and TRBJ1-1, with 9 bases fitting TRBD1. Germline lookup yields CDR1 SGDLS and CDR2 YYNGEE. The J segment lost 4 bases and the V segment lost 3 bases, leaving 7 bases of the junction unmatched. The CDR3 runs to 15 residues. CDR3 bases: TGTGCCAGCAGCGAGGGGACAGGGCAAGGCACTGAAGCTTTCTTT. Translating it yields CASSEGTGQGTEAFF. Drawing the rest from reference TRBV9 and TRBJ1-1, the complete variable domain is DSGVTQTPKHLITATGQRVTLRCSPRSGDLSVYWYQQSLDQGLQFLIQYYNGEERAKGNILERFSAQQFPDLHSELNLSSLELGDSALYFCASSEGTGQGTEAFFGQGTRLTVV.

V is TRBV2 and J is TRBJ2-4; D is perhaps TRBD1 or TRBD2 (6 bases each). Trimming cost V 4 bases and J 3 bases, with 16 bases left between them. Per the germline V gene, CDR1 is SNHLY and CDR2 is FYNNEI. The CDR3 spans 16 residues. For the CDR3, the DNA is TGTGCCAGCAGTGGGACCGCACAGGGAGGCAAAAACATTCAGTACTTC. Its translation: CASSGTAQGGKNIQYF.

The chain is built from TRBV6-5 and TRBJ2-6; no clear D gene. CDR1 and CDR2 from the germline V gene are MNHEY and SVGAGI. The CDR3 runs 14 residues. Trimming shortened V by 7 bases and J by 0 bases, and 7 bases separated the two germline ends. The CDR3 here is CASKPGSGANVLTF. The CDR3 nucleotides are TGTGCCAGCAAACCTGGCTCTGGGGCCAACGTCCTGACTTTC.

The chain combines TRBV4-3 with TRBJ2-3; TRBD2 aligns across 7 bases. The CDR3 consists of 14 residues. V shed 6 bases, J shed 5 bases, and the junction held 8 bases outside the gene matches. Germline CDR1 reads LGHNA; CDR2 reads YSLEER. The CDR3 DNA sequence: TGCGCCAGCAGTTACCTGGGGGAGGGAGATACGCAGTATTTT. The encoded protein is CASSYLGEGDTQYF.

The chain carries TRBV6-5 and TRBJ1-6; D is perhaps TRBD1 (5 bases). Germline assignment: CDR1 MNHEY and CDR2 SVGAGI. The CDR3 loop spans 15 amino acids. The ends were cut back, 6 bases at V and 7 bases at J, with 16 bases in the middle. The CDR3 DNA sequence: TGTGCCAGCAGACGTTGGGGGACTGGGAATTCACCCCTCCACTTT. This encodes CASRRWGTGNSPLHF.

This chain links TRBV27 with TRBJ1-1; D unresolved. V was shortened by 6 bases and J by 4 bases, with 12 bases between the two germline ends. The CDR3 is made up of 13 amino acids. In germline, CDR1 is MNHEY, CDR2 SMNVEV (reference sequence). The chain's CDR3 is CASSSSRGTEAFF. The CDR3 DNA reads TGTGCCAGCAGCTCCTCCCGCGGCACTGAAGCTTTCTTT.

V is TRBV6-5 and J is TRBJ1-1, with 8 positions matching TRBD1. The CDR3 covers 14 residues. The germline CDR1 and CDR2 sequences are MNHEY and SVGAGI. J gave up 4 bases and V 2 bases, and 3 bases lay outside the gene matches. The CDR3, as DNA: TGTGCCAGCAGTTACCAGGGGGCGGCCACTGAAGCTTTCTTT. Amino acids: CASSYQGAATEAFF.

The chain has TRBV7-8 and TRBJ1-3; D ambiguous. CDR1 and CDR2 (germline): SGHVS, FQNEAQ. This CDR3 comprises 14 residues. The V gene lost 4 bases and the J gene lost 2 bases, with 9 bases spanning the gap. CDR3: CASSYRSPGNTIYF. The CDR3 DNA reads as TGTGCCAGCAGCTACCGGAGCCCTGGAAACACCATATATTTT.

V gene TRBV28 combines with J gene TRBJ1-1; perhaps TRBD1 as D (5 bases). Per the germline V gene, CDR1 is MDHEN and CDR2 is SYDVKM. The CDR3 is made up of 14 amino acids. V was cut by 6 bases and J by 6 bases, with 17 bases left in between. As DNA, the CDR3 is TGTGCCAGCAGCCGGCCGCGGGGGAATGCTGAAGCTTTCTTT. It encodes CASSRPRGNAEAFF. The full variable domain, rest sourced from reference TRBV28 and TRBJ1-1, is DVKVTQSSRYLVKRTGEKVFLECVQDMDHENMFWYRQDPGLGLRLIYFSYDVKMKEKGDIPEGYSVSREKKERFSLILESASTNQTSMYLCASSRPRGNAEAFFGQGTRLTVV.

Worth noting for this clone: The identical CDR3 is also encoded by other nucleotide sequences in the sample. The V gene is TRBV11-2, the J gene TRBJ2-7; D perhaps matches TRBD1 (5 bases). Trimming pared 1 base from V and 4 bases from J, leaving 8 bases between. The CDR3 spans 13 residues. Germline values: CDR1 SGHAT, CDR2 FQNNGV. The CDR3 coding sequence is TGTGCCAGCAGCTTAGGACAGACTTACGAGCAGTACTTC. Translated, it gives CASSLGQTYEQYF. Using reference TRBV11-2 and TRBJ2-7 for the parts outside the CDR3, the full variable domain is EAGVAQSPRYKIIEKRQSVAFWCNPISGHATLYWYQQILGQGPKLLIQFQNNGVVDDSQLPKDRFSAERLKGVDSTLKIQPAKLEDSAVYLCASSLGQTYEQYFGPGTRLTVT.

V gene TRBV6-4 combines with J gene TRBJ1-6; perhaps TRBD1 as D (5 bases). Per germline, CDR1 MRHNA and CDR2 SNTAGT. V gave up 4 bases and J gave up 7 bases, with 11 bases separating them. CDR3 length equals 14 residues. CDR3 DNA: TGTGCCAGCAGTGCCGGGACCGAGAATTCACCCCTCCACTTT. It is translated as CASSAGTENSPLHF.

The chain recombines TRBV14 with TRBJ2-7; a weak D match, TRBD2 (6 bases). Trimming cost V 1 base and J 1 base, with 11 bases left between them. The CDR3 has 15 amino acids. Germline V gene sequence: CDR1 SGHDN, CDR2 FVKESK. As DNA, the CDR3 is TGTGCCAGCAGCCAAGTTGGAGCGGGTTCCTACGAGCAGTACTTC. This gives the protein CASSQVGAGSYEQYF.

The chain joins TRBV18 to TRBJ1-4; D is uncertain. The germline V and J ends were trimmed by 1 base and 8 bases, with 8 bases remaining between them. Germline V gene lookup returns CDR1 KGHSH and CDR2 LQKENI. The CDR3 has 13 residues. The CDR3 DNA follows: TGTGCCAGCTCACCACTGGTGCGGGAAAAACTGTTTTTT. Encoded protein: CASSPLVREKLFF.

CDR3 in DNA: TGTGCCAGCAGCTTGGGACCCCAGAACACTGAAGCTTTCTTT. Translated: CASSLGPQNTEAFF. V gene TRBV5-5 combines with J gene TRBJ1-1, with D unresolved. V lost 0 bases and J lost 1, with 7 bases in between. Germline-derived CDR1 and CDR2 are SGHKS and YYEKEE (reference sequence). This CDR3 has 14 residues.

The chain is built from TRBV11-1 and TRBJ2-5, with unresolved D. Trimming pared 5 bases from V and 5 bases from J, leaving 12 bases between. The CDR3 runs 13 residues. Looked up from germline, CDR1 is SGHAT and CDR2 is FQDESV (reference sequence). CDR3 loop: CASSPGPRETQYF. CDR3 sequence (DNA): TGTGCCAGCAGCCCCGGCCCCCGGGAGACCCAGTACTTC.

V usage is TRBV5-6 and J usage is TRBJ1-2; the match to TRBD1 covers 9 bases. The CDR3 length is 15 residues. J was trimmed by 6 bases and V by 7 bases; bases with no gene match: 13. Germline V CDR1 and CDR2: SGHDT, YYEEEE. This chain's CDR3 is CASLLRRDRVDGYTF. The CDR3, as DNA: TGTGCCAGCCTACTGAGACGGGACAGGGTAGATGGCTACACCTTC.

V usage is TRBV28 and J usage is TRBJ1-1; D may be TRBD1 (6 bases). Trimming left V 8 bases short and J 4 bases short, with 11 bases between. This CDR3 spans 12 amino acids. Germline assignment: CDR1 MDHEN and CDR2 SYDVKM. The CDR3 loop is CASQGRFTEAFF. In DNA, the CDR3 is TGTGCCAGCCAGGGGAGATTCACTGAAGCTTTCTTT. Filled out from reference TRBV28 and TRBJ1-1, the complete variable domain reads DVKVTQSSRYLVKRTGEKVFLECVQDMDHENMFWYRQDPGLGLRLIYFSYDVKMKEKGDIPEGYSVSREKKERFSLILESASTNQTSMYLCASQGRFTEAFFGQGTRLTVV.

This clone was picked up a small number of times. The chain has TRBV2 and TRBJ2-3; perhaps TRBD2 as D (5 bases). The CDR3 spans 11 residues. V was shortened by 4 bases and J by 8 bases, with 7 bases between the two germline ends. CDR1 and CDR2 (germline): SNHLY, FYNNEI. The CDR3 DNA is TGTGCCAGCAGTGGGACTGGTACGCAGTATTTT. Its translation is CASSGTGTQYF.

This chain connects TRBV7-9 to TRBJ1-1; 10 nucleotides match TRBD1. The CDR3 totals 14 residues. V lost 0 bases, J lost 6 bases, and 1 base stayed unmatched. Germline CDR1 SEHNR, CDR2 FQNEAQ (reference sequence). In DNA, the CDR3 is TGTGCCAGCAGCTTAGCAGGGACAGGGGCTGAAGCTTTCTTT. Its protein product is CASSLAGTGAEAFF.

The gene calls are TRBV6-6 and TRBJ1-2; D is uncertain. Germline CDR1 and CDR2: MNHNY and SVGAGI (reference sequence). Between the trimmed V and J ends, which lost 2 bases and 4 bases, there was a span of 8 bases. CDR3 length equals 13 residues. This CDR3 reads CASSYKGGYGYTF. CDR3 in DNA: TGTGCCAGCAGTTACAAGGGTGGCTATGGCTACACCTTC.

The genes are TRBV4-3 and TRBJ1-1; unclear D gene. V lost 0 bases, J lost 3 bases, and 5 bases lay in between. There are 13 residues in the CDR3. The germline CDR1 and CDR2 sequences are LGHNA and YSLEER. CDR3 loop: CASSQDQYTEAFF. The CDR3 nucleotides are TGCGCCAGCAGCCAAGACCAGTACACTGAAGCTTTCTTT.

The chain couples TRBV6-1 to TRBJ1-3; D call uncertain. Germline V gene lookup returns CDR1 MNHNS and CDR2 SASEGT. The germline V and J ends were trimmed by 6 bases and 1 base, with 7 bases remaining between them. CDR3 length: 13 residues. CDR3 sequence: CASSAGSGNTIYF. DNA of the CDR3: TGTGCCAGCAGCGCCGGATCTGGAAACACCATATATTTT.

The J gene is TRBJ1-1, the V gene TRBV6-1; 9 bases line up with TRBD1. The V gene's germline CDR1 is MNHNS and CDR2 SASEGT. The CDR3 is 14 amino acids. Trimming cost V 6 bases and J 1 base; bases outside gene matches: 3. As DNA, the CDR3 is TGTGCCAGCAGGGGGGGACAGGGGAACACTGAAGCTTTCTTT. This sequence encodes CASRGGQGNTEAFF.

About this clone: Other DNA sequences in the sample encode the same CDR3. The V and J genes are TRBV2 and TRBJ2-7; D is unclear. The CDR3 covers 11 residues. Germline V CDR1 and CDR2: SNHLY, FYNNEI. The germline V and J ends were trimmed by 6 bases and 1 base, with 4 bases remaining between them. CDR3 coding DNA: TGTGCCAGCAGCGGGTCCTACGAGCAGTACTTC. This translates into CASSGSYEQYF.